This passage covers 10 T cell receptor beta chains from one sample sequenced in a study of cytomegalovirus exposure and HLA in healthy donors. PCR employed 60 Vbeta and 13 Jbeta primers. Profiling relied on immunoSEQ multiplex PCR, and the TCRdb table lists in-frame clones only, not all of them. Found here are 120,000 to 150,000 clones, roughly four fifths of them singletons; the top ten hold approximately 4.9%. The sample consisted of PBMCs. These receptors all stem from a woman between 45 and 65 years old in good health and CMV-seronegative.

This chain links TRBV6-5 with TRBJ2-5; possibly TRBD1 for D (6 bases). The CDR3 has 13 amino acids. Germline-derived CDR1 and CDR2 are MNHEY and SVGAGI. Deletions cut 5 bases from V and 2 bases from J, with 9 bases between. In nucleotides, the CDR3 is TGTGCCAGCAGTACGGACAGACAAGAGACCCAGTACTTC. It yields the protein CASSTDRQETQYF.

Of note for this clone: One junction end does not reproduce the germline sequence, and a read error may be involved. The chain links TRBV10-3 to TRBJ1-1, with 7 bases matching TRBD1. This CDR3 is built from 14 residues. Germline V gives CDR1 ENHRY, CDR2 SYGVKD. The CDR3 region is CAVRTGDRNTEAFF. In DNA form, the CDR3 reads TGTGCCGTCAGGACGGGGGACAGGAACACTGAAGCTTTCTTT.

The chain couples TRBV4-1 to TRBJ2-5; a weak D match, TRBD2 (7 bases). Per germline, CDR1 MGHRA and CDR2 YSYEKL. V was cut by 4 bases and J by 3 bases, with 24 bases left in between. This CDR3 spans 18 amino acids. CDR3 sequence reads: CASSRGEGGGQREETQYF. Here the CDR3 DNA reads TGCGCCAGCAGCCGGGGCGAGGGGGGAGGGCAGCGTGAAGAGACCCAGTACTTC.

V and J are TRBV28 and TRBJ1-5; D ambiguous. The CDR3 has 16 residues. Germline V gene data show CDR1 as MDHEN and CDR2 as SYDVKM. Trimming took 3 bases from V and 6 from J, leaving 18 bases between them. The CDR3 DNA sequence: TGTGCCAGCAGTTTGGTGAGGGCCTTCATTGGTCAGCCCCAGCATTTT. It yields the protein CASSLVRAFIGQPQHF.

The rearrangement joins TRBV2 to TRBJ1-2, with 12 bases identical to TRBD1. CDR3 length: 17 residues. V was pared by 6 bases and J by 4 bases, with 12 bases of the junction left unmatched. Germline loops: CDR1 SNHLY, CDR2 FYNNEI. The CDR3 DNA is TGTGCCAGCAGAAAGGGGACAGGGGGCGCACCGAGCTATGGCTACACCTTC. As protein: CASRKGTGGAPSYGYTF.

V usage is TRBV9 and J usage is TRBJ2-5; 7 bases match TRBD1. J gave up 5 bases and V 4 bases, and 8 bases lay outside the gene matches. CDR3 length: 14 residues. Per the germline V gene, CDR1 is SGDLS and CDR2 is YYNGEE. The CDR3 DNA reads as TGTGCCAGCAGCCCAAGACAGGGTAGGGAGACCCAGTACTTC. As protein: CASSPRQGRETQYF.

The CDR3 spells CASSQAGQANYGYTF. CDR3 bases: TGCGCCAGCAGCCAAGCGGGACAGGCAAACTATGGCTACACCTTC. This chain links TRBV4-3 with TRBJ1-2, with TRBD1 matching over 8 bases. V trimming: 1 base; J trimming: 2 bases; junction bases outside the gene matches: 3. Germline lookup yields CDR1 LGHNA and CDR2 YSLEER. The CDR3 totals 15 residues.

Only a few counts were recorded for this clone. The gene calls are TRBV2 and TRBJ2-7; 7 nucleotides line up with TRBD1. The CDR3 contains 13 residues. V shed 7 bases and J 1 base; nucleotides not matched to a gene: 4. Germline CDR1 and CDR2: SNHLY and FYNNEI. Written as DNA, the CDR3 is TGTGCCAGCACCGGGACAGCATCCTACGAGCAGTACTTC. It yields the protein CASTGTASYEQYF. Drawing the rest from reference TRBV2 and TRBJ2-7, the complete variable domain is EPEVTQTPSHQVTQMGQEVILRCVPISNHLYFYWYRQILGQKVEFLVSFYNNEISEKSEIFDDQFSVERPDGSNFTLKIRSTKLEDSAMYFCASTGTASYEQYFGPGTRLTVT.

This clone was picked up one time. V gene TRBV29-1 combines with J gene TRBJ2-3; D is possibly TRBD2 (6 bases). V was cut by 1 base and J by 4 bases, with 9 bases left in between. The CDR3 covers 13 residues. Germline V gene sequence: CDR1 SQVTM, CDR2 ANQGSEA. For the CDR3, the DNA is TGCAGCGTTGAAGGACTAGATGCAGATACGCAGTATTTT. Translation gives CSVEGLDADTQYF.

The chain links TRBV2 to TRBJ1-3; D gene unclear. Trimming removed 7 bases from V and 0 bases from J, with 10 bases in between. The CDR3 runs to 14 residues. In germline, CDR1 is SNHLY, CDR2 FYNNEI. The CDR3 region has the DNA TGTGCCAGCAAGACGGGATTCTCTGGAAACACCATATATTTT. As protein: CASKTGFSGNTIYF.